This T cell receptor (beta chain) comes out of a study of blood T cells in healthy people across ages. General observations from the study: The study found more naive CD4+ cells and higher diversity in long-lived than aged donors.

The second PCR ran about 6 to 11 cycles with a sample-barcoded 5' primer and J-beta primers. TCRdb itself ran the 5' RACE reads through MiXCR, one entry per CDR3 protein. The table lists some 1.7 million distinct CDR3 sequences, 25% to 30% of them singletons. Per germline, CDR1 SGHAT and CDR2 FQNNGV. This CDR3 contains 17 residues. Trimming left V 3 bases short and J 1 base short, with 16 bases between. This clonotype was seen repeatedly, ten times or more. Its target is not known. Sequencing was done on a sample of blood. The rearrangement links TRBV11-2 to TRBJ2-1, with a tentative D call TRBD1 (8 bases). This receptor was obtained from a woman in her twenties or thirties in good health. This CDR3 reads CASSLTYRGGSYNEQFF. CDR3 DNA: TGTGCCAGCAGCTTGACTTACAGGGGGGGGTCCTACAATGAGCAGTTCTTC.